This T cell receptor (beta chain) was identified in a study of T cell repertoires in aging, cancer and after chemotherapy. To note about this clonotype: Its antigen is not identified.

Study conclusions and caveats: Median generation probability rose over the chemotherapy interval in each cancer cohort, suggesting rebound thymic output. Compared with age-matched healthy donors, untreated hematological or solid cancer patients showed higher blood TCR clonality.

V lost 0 bases and J 3 bases, leaving 27 bases between the germline ends. This CDR3 spans 20 amino acids. Germline-derived CDR1 and CDR2 are MNHNS and SASEGT. Multiplex touch-down PCR with TRB-A/B primers amplified rearranged V-D-J TRB sequences. TCRdb re-derived calls from the multiplex PCR reads in MiXCR, one entry per CDR3 protein. The sample holds about 18,000 distinct CDR3 sequences, around half seen once. Amplification of TCR beta used genomic DNA extracted from peripheral blood. This TCR came from a human donor in good health. The specimen sequenced was blood. The chain employs TRBV6-1 and TRBJ2-7; D is perhaps TRBD1 (6 bases). The CDR3, as DNA: TGTGCCAGCAGTGAAGCGCCGTCCTATCACAGGGTTCAACCCCTCTACGAGCAGTACTTC. Translated, it gives CASSEAPSYHRVQPLYEQYF.